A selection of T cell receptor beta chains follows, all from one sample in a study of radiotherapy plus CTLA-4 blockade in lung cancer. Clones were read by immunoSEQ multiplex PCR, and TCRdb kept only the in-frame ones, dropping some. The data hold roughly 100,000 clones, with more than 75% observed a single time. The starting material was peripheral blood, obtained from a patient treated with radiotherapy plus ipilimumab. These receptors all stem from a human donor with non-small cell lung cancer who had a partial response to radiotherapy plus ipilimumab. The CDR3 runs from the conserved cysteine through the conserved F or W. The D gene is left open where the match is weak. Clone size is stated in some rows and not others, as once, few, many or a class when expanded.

CASSVGSNYGYTF | TGTGCCAGCAGTGTCGGGTCCAACTATGGCTACACCTTC | TRBV28 | - | - | TRBJ1-2
CSVVGRANTGELFF | TGCAGCGTTGTTGGGAGAGCGAACACCGGGGAGCTGTTTTTT | TRBV29-1 | - | - | TRBJ2-2
CASSPGYYNEQFF | TGTGCCAGCAGCCCAGGGTACTACAATGAGCAGTTCTTC | TRBV5-6 | - | - | TRBJ2-1
CASSPRQPNIQYF | TGTGCCAGTAGTCCTCGACAGCCAAACATTCAGTACTTC | TRBV19 | - | - | TRBJ2-4
CASSSQTGPSLNSYEQYF | TGTGCCAGCAGTTCACAGACAGGGCCAAGCCTAAACTCCTACGAGCAGTACTTC | TRBV2 | TRBD1 | few | TRBJ2-7
CASSFSGNTGELFF | TGTGCCAGCAGCTTTAGCGGGAACACCGGGGAGCTGTTTTTT | TRBV7-2 | - | few | TRBJ2-2
CASSAQGETQYF | TGTGCCAGCAGTGCACAGGGAGAGACCCAGTACTTC | TRBV6-1 | - | once | TRBJ2-5
CASSLMASGNTGELFF | TGTGCCAGCAGCTTGATGGCTAGCGGGAATACCGGGGAGCTGTTTTTT | TRBV11-3 | TRBD2 | - | TRBJ2-2
CASSPPLRIRLNEQFF | TGTGCCAGCTCACCACCGTTGAGGATAAGGTTGAATGAGCAGTTCTTC | TRBV18 | - | - | TRBJ2-1
CASSMAVGGRETQYF | TGTGCCAGTAGTATGGCCGTCGGAGGTCGGGAGACCCAGTACTTC | TRBV19 | - | - | TRBJ2-5
CASSLDTTSYEQYF | TGTGCCAGCAGTCTTGACACCACGTCCTACGAGCAGTACTTC | TRBV7-2 | - | - | TRBJ2-7
CASSVETGGGKLFF | TGTGCCAGCAGCGTAGAAACAGGGGGCGGGAAACTGTTTTTT | TRBV9 | TRBD1 | - | TRBJ1-4
CASSLGETDTGELFF | TGTGCCAGCAGCTTAGGCGAAACTGACACCGGGGAGCTGTTTTTT | TRBV7-9 | - | - | TRBJ2-2